What follows are 30 T cell receptor beta chains derived from one specimen sequenced in a study of cytomegalovirus exposure and HLA in healthy donors. 60 Vbeta and 13 Jbeta primers were used in PCR. The assay was immunoSEQ multiplex PCR, and TCRdb's table has in-frame clones only and misses some. The sample carries around 150,000 clones, around 84% recorded once. The sequencing sample was made of PBMCs. These receptors originate from a male donor in good health and CMV-seropositive.

V gene TRBV30 combines with J gene TRBJ1-4; 8 bases are shared with TRBD1. Germline assignment: CDR1 GTSNPN and CDR2 SVGIG (reference sequence). This CDR3 comprises 15 residues. Trimming took 0 bases from V and 8 from J; bases not matched to a gene: 8. CDR3 residues: CAWSVITGGGEKLFF. The CDR3, as DNA: TGTGCCTGGAGTGTGATAACAGGGGGAGGAGAAAAACTGTTTTTT.

The chain joins TRBV7-8 to TRBJ1-4; no clear D gene. Trimming pared 6 bases from V and 8 bases from J, leaving 13 bases between. CDR3 length: 13 amino acids. The germline CDR1 and CDR2 sequences are SGHVS and FQNEAQ. The CDR3 nucleotides are TGTGCCAGCAGTCCTTACGGGAGAGAAAAACTGTTTTTT. It codes for CASSPYGREKLFF.

CDR3 coding DNA: TGTGCCAGCAACAGGGGCGATGAGCAGTTCTTC. Its translation: CASNRGDEQFF. This chain links TRBV19 with TRBJ2-1; 7 positions agree with TRBD1. The V and J ends lost 9 bases and 8 bases, in that order; junction bases with no gene match: 4. Germline CDR1 is LNHDA and CDR2 is SQIVND (reference sequence). The CDR3 spans 11 residues.

The chain employs TRBV28 and TRBJ1-2; 8 bases match TRBD1. With V trimmed by 2 bases and J by 7 bases, 3 bases remained unmatched. CDR3 length: 13 residues. Germline V gene data show CDR1 as MDHEN and CDR2 as SYDVKM. The CDR3 nucleotides read TGTGCCAGCAGTTTAGTGGGACAGGTTGGCTACACCTTC. It specifies CASSLVGQVGYTF.

The chain has TRBV29-1 and TRBJ1-1; weak D call: TRBD1 (5 bases). The CDR3 runs 10 residues. The V gene lost 7 bases and the J gene lost 8 bases, with 11 bases spanning the gap. Germline CDR1 SQVTM, CDR2 ANQGSEA. The CDR3 region has the DNA TGCAGCGGGGGGGAGGGAGAAGCTTTCTTT. Protein: CSGGEGEAFF.

V is TRBV7-9 and J is TRBJ1-1; TRBD1 might be the D (5 bases). Trimming took 3 bases from V and 4 from J, leaving 15 bases between them. This CDR3 is built from 15 residues. Germline CDR1 is SEHNR and CDR2 is FQNEAQ (reference sequence). CDR3 nucleotide sequence: TGTGCCAGCAGCTTCTCAGCAGCGGGGCGCACTGAAGCTTTCTTT. It specifies CASSFSAAGRTEAFF.

The CDR3 loop is CASSPGLAGVTGQETQYF. CDR3 coding DNA: TGTGCCAGCAGCCCAGGACTAGCGGGAGTTACTGGGCAAGAGACCCAGTACTTC. The chain joins TRBV7-9 to TRBJ2-5, with 13 bases aligning to TRBD2. The germline V gene has CDR1 SEHNR and CDR2 FQNEAQ (reference sequence). CDR3 length: 18 amino acids. J gave up 2 bases and V 5 bases, and 11 bases lay outside the gene matches.

The V and J genes are TRBV28 and TRBJ1-6; no definite D call. Germline CDR1 is MDHEN and CDR2 is SYDVKM. Trimming took 5 bases from V and 7 from J, leaving 12 bases between them. CDR3 length: 14 residues. In DNA form, the CDR3 reads TGTGCCAGCAGTAACGCGGCCCTCAATTCACCCCTCCACTTT. It is translated as CASSNAALNSPLHF.

V is TRBV10-3 and J is TRBJ2-4; TRBD2 matches 8 bases. The CDR3 has 14 amino acids. V shed 2 bases, J shed 12 bases, and the junction held 9 bases outside the gene matches. Germline values: CDR1 ENHRY, CDR2 SYGVKD. The chain's CDR3 is CAISERLAGDSQYF. DNA of the CDR3: TGTGCCATCAGTGAGAGGCTAGCGGGTGACAGTCAGTACTTC.

The chain has TRBV30 and TRBJ2-1, with 13 bases matching TRBD2. This CDR3 spans 15 amino acids. Germline CDR1 is GTSNPN and CDR2 is SVGIG (reference sequence). Trimming at V came to 1 base and at J to 9 bases, leaving 6 bases not matched to a gene. The CDR3 DNA is TGTGCCTGGAGTGGGACTAGCGGGAGAGGAGGTGAGCAGTTCTTC. Translating it yields CAWSGTSGRGGEQFF. The variable domain in full, completed from reference TRBV30 and TRBJ2-1, reads SQTIHQWPATLVQPVGSPLSLECTVEGTSNPNLYWYRQAAGRGLQLLFYSVGIGQISSEVPQNLSASRPQDRQFILSSKKLLLSDSGFYLCAWSGTSGRGGEQFFGPGTRLTVL.

The chain carries TRBV5-1 and TRBJ2-1; 7 nucleotides align to TRBD1. The CDR3 totals 14 residues. The trim removed 2 bases at V and 6 bases at J, leaving 5 bases unmatched. Germline V CDR1 and CDR2: SGHRS, YFSETQ. The CDR3 region has the DNA TGCGCCAGCAGCTTTTTGTACAGGGGCAATGAGCAGTTCTTC. Its protein product is CASSFLYRGNEQFF.

The CDR3 loop is CASSVRGDSSYNEQFF. The CDR3 coding sequence is TGTGCCAGCAGCGTCCGGGGGGATAGCTCCTACAATGAGCAGTTCTTC. The chain links TRBV9 to TRBJ2-1; 7 positions match TRBD2. V shed 2 bases, J shed 0 bases, and the junction held 5 bases outside the gene matches. Germline V gene sequence: CDR1 SGDLS, CDR2 YYNGEE. The CDR3 consists of 16 residues.

This chain connects TRBV7-2 to TRBJ2-5; TRBD1 matches at 9 bases. Germline-derived CDR1 and CDR2 are SGHTA and FQGNSA. Germline trimming cut 1 base from V and 5 bases from J; bases unmatched to any gene: 8. CDR3 length equals 16 residues. This CDR3 reads CASSLVLQGAGETQYF. The CDR3 bases are TGTGCCAGCAGCTTAGTACTACAGGGGGCAGGGGAGACCCAGTACTTC.

This clone was counted once. The gene calls are TRBV27 and TRBJ1-6; 7 nucleotides line up with TRBD1. After removal of 3 bases from V and 5 bases from J, the junction contained 7 bases not matched to a gene. The CDR3 sequence is 16 residues long. Germline CDR1 is MNHEY and CDR2 is SMNVEV (reference sequence). The CDR3 reads CASSFSRGSDNSPLHF. In DNA form, the CDR3 reads TGTGCCAGCAGTTTTAGCAGGGGGAGCGATAATTCACCCCTCCACTTT.

The CDR3 is CASSQTSGRHEQYF. The CDR3 nucleotides are TGTGCCAGTAGTCAAACTAGCGGGAGACACGAGCAGTACTTC. This rearrangement joins TRBV19 to TRBJ2-7, with 11 positions matching TRBD2. CDR3 length: 14 amino acids. Germline CDR1 reads LNHDA; CDR2 reads SQIVND (reference sequence). J lost 5 bases, V lost 5 bases, and 5 bases had no gene match.

This clone was seen a handful of times. This chain connects TRBV30 to TRBJ1-2, with D hard to call. Germline values: CDR1 GTSNPN, CDR2 SVGIG (reference sequence). Trimming removed 4 bases from V and 1 base from J, with 7 bases in between. There are 12 residues in the CDR3. This CDR3 is CAWTGINYGYTF. CDR3 nucleotide sequence: TGTGCCTGGACCGGGATTAACTATGGCTACACCTTC. Drawing the rest from reference TRBV30 and TRBJ1-2, the complete variable domain is SQTIHQWPATLVQPVGSPLSLECTVEGTSNPNLYWYRQAAGRGLQLLFYSVGIGQISSEVPQNLSASRPQDRQFILSSKKLLLSDSGFYLCAWTGINYGYTFGSGTRLTVV.

This chain links TRBV2 with TRBJ1-4, with 11 bases fitting TRBD1. CDR3 length: 15 amino acids. Unmatched junction bases numbered 8, after V lost 6 bases and J lost 8 bases. Germline CDR1 SNHLY, CDR2 FYNNEI. The CDR3 is CASREPGTGGEKLFF. For the CDR3, the DNA is TGTGCCAGCAGAGAACCCGGGACAGGGGGGGAAAAACTGTTTTTT.

The rearrangement links TRBV6-5 to TRBJ2-3; the D gene is possibly TRBD2 (6 bases). Germline CDR1 reads MNHEY; CDR2 reads SVGAGI. V was pared by 0 bases and J by 3 bases, with 13 bases between. CDR3 length equals 16 residues. CDR3 sequence reads: CASSYSSGSQTDTQYF. As DNA, the CDR3 is TGTGCCAGCAGTTACTCGAGCGGGTCCCAAACAGATACGCAGTATTTT.

The CDR3 bases are TGCGCCAGCAGTGAGGGAGGGGTCGGGAGGGCTACCGGGGAGCTGTTTTTT. Translated: CASSEGGVGRATGELFF. The rearrangement links TRBV10-2 to TRBJ2-2; 8 bases align to TRBD2. Germline V gene sequence: CDR1 WSHSY, CDR2 SAAADI. V lost 2 bases to trimming and J lost 5 bases; unmatched junction nucleotides: 10. The length of the CDR3 is 17 residues.

J is TRBJ2-5 and V is TRBV7-2, with 8 positions matching TRBD2. Unmatched junction bases numbered 5, after V lost 5 bases and J lost 0 bases. CDR1 is SGHTA, CDR2 FQGNSA, per germline. CDR3 length: 15 amino acids. The CDR3 is CASSPRTSYQETQYF. The CDR3 nucleotides are TGTGCCAGCAGCCCTAGGACTAGCTACCAAGAGACCCAGTACTTC.

The V call is TRBV29-1, the J call TRBJ1-4; D call uncertain. In germline, CDR1 is SQVTM, CDR2 ANQGSEA. V was cut by 1 base and J by 7 bases, with 10 bases left in between. The CDR3 runs 13 residues. The CDR3 is CSVEGQVGEKLFF. The DNA for the CDR3 is TGCAGCGTTGAAGGGCAGGTCGGTGAAAAACTGTTTTTT. The complete variable domain, with remaining parts taken from reference TRBV29-1 and TRBJ1-4, reads SAVISQKPSRDICQRGTSLTIQCQVDSQVTMMFWYRQQPGQSLTLIATANQGSEATYESGFVIDKFPISRPNLTFSTLTVSNMSPEDSSIYLCSVEGQVGEKLFFGSGTQLSVL.

The table lists this clone with a few counts. CDR3 amino acids: CATSRDFRDTQYF. The CDR3 nucleotides read TGTGCCACCAGCAGAGATTTCCGGGATACGCAGTATTTT. The J gene is TRBJ2-3, the V gene TRBV15; D ambiguous. The CDR3 has 13 residues. CDR1 and CDR2 (germline): LNHNV, YYDKDF (reference sequence). The V gene lost 0 bases and the J gene lost 6 bases, with 7 bases spanning the gap.

The V and J genes are TRBV13 and TRBJ1-3; 7 bases map to TRBD1. The CDR3 contains 13 residues. Germline CDR1 and CDR2: PRHDT and FYEKMQ (reference sequence). Trimming cost V 5 bases and J 4 bases; bases outside gene matches: 2. The CDR3: CASSGTAGNTIYF. As DNA, the CDR3 is TGTGCCAGCAGCGGGACAGCCGGAAACACCATATATTTT.

This rearrangement joins TRBV6-5 to TRBJ1-2; tentative D call: TRBD1 (6 bases). Germline CDR1 MNHEY, CDR2 SVGAGI. The CDR3 sequence is 14 residues long. V was pared by 7 bases and J by 4 bases, with 16 bases between. Written as DNA, the CDR3 is TGTGCCAGCATTCCCGCAGGGGCGTTCTATGGCTACACCTTC. Amino acids: CASIPAGAFYGYTF.

The chain couples TRBV11-2 to TRBJ1-1; 7 bases agree with TRBD1. J was trimmed by 4 bases and V by 4 bases; bases with no gene match: 9. This CDR3 is 15 amino acids long. CDR1 is SGHAT, CDR2 FQNNGV, per germline. CDR3 DNA: TGTGCCAGCAGCTCTAACAGGGGAGGTAGCACTGAAGCTTTCTTT. This encodes CASSSNRGGSTEAFF.

The chain uses TRBV5-1 and TRBJ2-5, with 13 bases matching TRBD2. Germline V gives CDR1 SGHRS, CDR2 YFSETQ. Trimming removed 5 bases from V and 5 bases from J; junction bases left unmatched: 3. This CDR3 contains 14 residues. The CDR3 loop reads CASRVGLAGETQYF. The CDR3 DNA sequence: TGCGCCAGCAGGGTGGGACTAGCGGGGGAGACCCAGTACTTC.

In DNA, the CDR3 is TGTGCCAGCAGTATATCCCCGGGACAGCAGGCCGAGCAGTACTTC. It specifies CASSISPGQQAEQYF. V and J are TRBV7-6 and TRBJ2-7; TRBD1 matches 7 bases. The CDR3 is 15 amino acids. V lost 6 bases and J lost 6; bases outside the gene matches: 14. Germline CDR1 reads SGHVS; CDR2 reads FNYEAQ.

The chain has TRBV6-5 and TRBJ1-2; D uncertain. Trimming removed 5 bases from V and 3 bases from J, with 13 bases in between. The CDR3 is made up of 14 amino acids. The germline V gene encodes CDR1 MNHEY and CDR2 SVGAGI. The CDR3 DNA follows: TGTGCCAGCAGTACGACGGGTACGCACTATGGCTACACCTTC. Translated: CASSTTGTHYGYTF.

The chain links TRBV19 to TRBJ1-4; possibly TRBD1 for D (6 bases). V shed 4 bases and J shed 3 bases, with 12 bases lying between them. The CDR3 has 15 amino acids. Germline lookup yields CDR1 LNHDA and CDR2 SQIVND (reference sequence). This chain's CDR3 is CASSSVGTPNEKLFF. In DNA form, the CDR3 reads TGTGCCAGTAGTAGCGTCGGGACACCTAATGAAAAACTGTTTTTT.

The J gene is TRBJ1-4, the V gene TRBV13, with 8 bases lining up with TRBD1. V lost 3 bases and J lost 8; bases outside the gene matches: 5. Per the germline V gene, CDR1 is PRHDT and CDR2 is FYEKMQ (reference sequence). This CDR3 contains 14 residues. This chain's CDR3 is CASSFRGQGEKLFF. CDR3 DNA sequence: TGTGCCAGCAGCTTCAGGGGGCAAGGCGAAAAACTGTTTTTT.